Listed below are T cell receptor beta chains from one sample, sequenced in a study of blood T cell repertoires in COVID-19. Profiled with immunoSEQ multiplex PCR; TCRdb holds only in-frame clones, not every one. The repertoire has around 150,000 clones, around 87% of them found once; the top ten carry roughly 3%. Sequenced sample: peripheral blood. The receptors derive from a woman aged 55-70 years with active COVID-19. CDR3s leave out the opening cysteine and the closing phenylalanine or tryptophan. Each record gives: CDR3 length, J gene, V gene, CDR3 protein.

13	TRBJ2-4	TRBV7-3	ASSWGQGNKNIQY
16	TRBJ2-2	TRBV6-2/TRBV6-3	ASSYSKVAGGRTGELF
13	TRBJ1-2	TRBV19	ASSLNRVSNYGYT
13	TRBJ1-5	TRBV19	ASSIPGATNQPQH
14	TRBJ2-3	TRBV9	ASSVTPSGYTDTQY
14	TRBJ2-1	TRBV19	ASSLARGIIDNEQF
16	TRBJ2-2	TRBV6-2/TRBV6-3	ASSSFRAGPRGTGELF
10	TRBJ1-1	TRBV10-3	AISAGTGGAF
12	TRBJ2-4	TRBV6-6	ASTPGTEKNIQY
11	TRBJ1-2	TRBV10-3	AITQAPGDGYT
13	TRBJ2-5	TRBV18	ASSLTSGGQETQY
15	TRBJ1-5	TRBV19	ASSIAQGIVGNQPQH
12	TRBJ2-7	TRBV5-1	ASSFGDRVYEQY
11	TRBJ2-5	TRBV18	ASSPAYQETQY
13	TRBJ2-7	TRBV4-1	ASSRPGQGSYEQY
12	TRBJ2-7	TRBV7-2	ATGSGSVSYEQY
14	TRBJ1-2	TRBV6-5	ASSYYGTGGDYGYT
13	TRBJ1-1	TRBV11-2	ASSLGGGGWSEAF
13	TRBJ2-6	TRBV27	ASSLLYTGANVLT
11	TRBJ2-1	TRBV7-9	ASRPDLYNEQF
12	TRBJ2-7	TRBV7-3	ASSPSRGSYEQY
13	TRBJ2-3	TRBV11-3	ASSLGLGESDTQY
15	TRBJ2-2	TRBV21-1	ASSIGDVGVNTGELF
13	TRBJ2-7	TRBV4-3	ASSHFTGETYEQY